This TCR beta chain was observed in a study of blood T cell repertoires in COVID-19. Whole-study context: Acute and convalescent COVID-19 samples came from the United States, Italy and Spain. The analysed material was cDNA or gDNA that came from T cells, B-cell-depleted T cells, or PBMCs.

In the original analysis: Nucleated cell counts were estimated from reference gene primer amplification. Measured with immunoSEQ multiplex PCR; TCRdb has only the in-frame clones, and not every one. The D gene and trimming were derived from the DNA, and the V and J assignments and clone size from that table. This sample has approximately 280,000 clones, with 89% found just once. Trimming removed 5 bases from V and 5 bases from J; junction bases left unmatched: 4. The CDR3 contains 14 residues. Germline assignment: CDR1 SGHTA and CDR2 FQGNSA. In this sample, this clone turned up once. The source of this sequence is a man aged 50 or older with acute or convalescent COVID-19. The sample consisted of peripheral blood. The chain joins TRBV7-2 to TRBJ2-1, with 9 bases that match TRBD2. DNA of the CDR3: TGTGCCAGCAGCAAAGGACTAGCGAACAATGAGCAGTTCTTC. It translates to CASSKGLANNEQFF.